This T cell receptor (beta chain) is from a study of neurological immune-mediated disorders. TCRdb reanalysed the 5' RACE reads using MiXCR and keeps one entry per CDR3 protein. The sample shows 66,000 or so distinct CDR3 sequences, around 5.2% of them seen only once. This clonotype was picked up many times. The sample consisted of PBMCs. The clonotype was recovered from a woman aged 25 to 39 with multiple sclerosis.

Written as DNA, the CDR3 is TGCGCCAGCAGCCTAACCGGGACAGTCTACAATGAGCAGTTCTTC. Encoded protein: CASSLTGTVYNEQFF. This chain links TRBV5-1 with TRBJ2-1; 7 bases are shared with TRBD1. This CDR3 region has 15 residues. Germline V gene sequence: CDR1 SGHRS, CDR2 YFSETQ. With V trimmed by 4 bases and J by 3 bases, 7 bases remained unmatched.